The TCR beta chain under discussion was sequenced for a study of blood T cell repertoires in COVID-19. Study-level information: The United States, Italy and Spain provided the acute and convalescent COVID-19 samples.

The V gene end was trimmed by 5 bases and the J gene end by 1 base; junction bases not matched to a gene: 6. The germline V gene encodes CDR1 SQVTM and CDR2 ANQGSEA. The CDR3 runs 16 residues. As handled by the study authors: For nucleated cells, counts were estimated from reference gene primer amplification. TCRdb's copy holds only in-frame clones and misses some; the assay was immunoSEQ multiplex PCR. That table furnishes V, J and clone size, whereas the DNA furnished D and trimming. The sample consists of roughly 250,000 clones, about 88% of them appearing once. Participants, 18 to 89 years old, spanned under 25 US areas. Participant reports of clinical history set cohort assignment.

Material for sequencing was PBMCs or T cells enriched from blood (not recorded which). The clonotype comes from a woman in her 50s who had recovered from COVID-19. The chain combines TRBV29-1 with TRBJ1-3; 12 bases align to TRBD1. The CDR3: CSVPWGQGASGNTIYF. The DNA for the CDR3 is TGCAGCGTTCCCTGGGGACAGGGGGCTTCTGGAAACACCATATATTTT.